A selection of T cell receptor beta chains follows, all from one sample in a study of T cells in Graves' hyperthyroidism and ophthalmopathy. TCRdb re-called the multiplex PCR reads through MiXCR, storing one row per CDR3 protein. The table lists about 360,000 distinct CDR3 sequences, approximately 13% of them singletons. Specimen: blood. These receptors originate from a woman aged 18-29 years with Graves' hyperthyroidism. The CDR3 runs from the conserved cysteine through the conserved F or W. D genes are given only for firm matches. Clone size is stated in some rows and not others, as once, few, many or a class when expanded.

v_gene: TRBV7-9; d_gene: TRBD2; j_gene: TRBJ2-4; abundance: many; CDR3nt: TGTGCCAGCGTCACTAGCGGAAACATTCAGTACTTC; CDR3aa: CASVTSGNIQYF
v_gene: TRBV12-3/TRBV12-4; d_gene: TRBD1; j_gene: TRBJ1-1; abundance: NA; CDR3nt: TGTGCCAGCGGACATGGGGGACAGGAAGCTTTCTTT; CDR3aa: CASGHGGQEAFF
v_gene: TRBV12-3/TRBV12-4; d_gene: NA; j_gene: TRBJ2-4; abundance: many; CDR3nt: TGTGCCAGCAGTTTGTGGCAGACAGCCAAAAACATTCAGTACTTC; CDR3aa: CASSLWQTAKNIQYF
v_gene: TRBV28; d_gene: NA; j_gene: TRBJ2-1; abundance: many; CDR3nt: TGTGCCAGCAGTCAAGCGACTGAGGTGTTTTCTAATGAGCAGTTCTTC; CDR3aa: CASSQATEVFSNEQFF
v_gene: TRBV7-9; d_gene: NA; j_gene: TRBJ2-7; abundance: many; CDR3nt: TGTGCCAGCAGCTTAGAGGTCTCCTGGGGGATCGAGCAGTACTTC; CDR3aa: CASSLEVSWGIEQYF
v_gene: TRBV7-3; d_gene: NA; j_gene: TRBJ2-7; abundance: many; CDR3nt: TGTGCCAGCAGCTTAAGAGGAGGGGGAACCTACGAGCAGTACTTC; CDR3aa: CASSLRGGGTYEQYF
v_gene: TRBV12-3/TRBV12-4; d_gene: NA; j_gene: TRBJ1-2; abundance: few; CDR3nt: TGTGCCAGCAGGGGGGGACTGGGAGCTAACTATGGCTACACCTTC; CDR3aa: CASRGGLGANYGYTF
v_gene: TRBV19; d_gene: NA; j_gene: TRBJ2-1; abundance: NA; CDR3nt: TGTGCCAGTAGTGGAGGCGTCTCCTACAATGAGCAGTTCTTC; CDR3aa: CASSGGVSYNEQFF
v_gene: TRBV6-1; d_gene: NA; j_gene: TRBJ2-2; abundance: many; CDR3nt: TGTGCCAGCAGTGACTATAGGATAGGGGAGCTGTTTTTT; CDR3aa: CASSDYRIGELFF
v_gene: TRBV6-5; d_gene: NA; j_gene: TRBJ2-5; abundance: many; CDR3nt: TGTGCCAGCAGTTACTCGTACGGTAATGGGGAGACCCAGTACTTC; CDR3aa: CASSYSYGNGETQYF
v_gene: TRBV2; d_gene: TRBD2; j_gene: TRBJ2-5; abundance: NA; CDR3nt: TGTGCCAGCAGGCCCGGGGGGGGCCTAAAGACCCAGTACTTC; CDR3aa: CASRPGGGLKTQYF
v_gene: TRBV28; d_gene: NA; j_gene: TRBJ1-6; abundance: many; CDR3nt: TGTGCCAGCAGTTTAAAGGGTTCACCCCTCCACTTT; CDR3aa: CASSLKGSPLHF
v_gene: TRBV12-3/TRBV12-4; d_gene: NA; j_gene: TRBJ2-3; abundance: many; CDR3nt: TGTGCCAGCAGCTCACTATCTAGGGATACGCAGTATTTT; CDR3aa: CASSSLSRDTQYF
v_gene: TRBV10-3; d_gene: NA; j_gene: TRBJ2-7; abundance: NA; CDR3nt: TGTGCCACCCAAGCGGGTGGGGACTACGAGCAGTACTTC; CDR3aa: CATQAGGDYEQYF
v_gene: TRBV24-1; d_gene: NA; j_gene: TRBJ1-5; abundance: many; CDR3nt: TGTGCCACCAGTGATTTACGGGGGAGCAATCAGCCCCAGCATTTT; CDR3aa: CATSDLRGSNQPQHF
v_gene: TRBV18; d_gene: NA; j_gene: TRBJ1-2; abundance: few; CDR3nt: TGTGCCAGCTCATCGACCAGGGATAACTATGGCTACACCTTC; CDR3aa: CASSSTRDNYGYTF
v_gene: TRBV28; d_gene: TRBD2; j_gene: TRBJ2-3; abundance: many; CDR3nt: TGTGCCAGCAGTGCGCGGGGGGCGGGCACAGATACGCAGTATTTT; CDR3aa: CASSARGAGTDTQYF